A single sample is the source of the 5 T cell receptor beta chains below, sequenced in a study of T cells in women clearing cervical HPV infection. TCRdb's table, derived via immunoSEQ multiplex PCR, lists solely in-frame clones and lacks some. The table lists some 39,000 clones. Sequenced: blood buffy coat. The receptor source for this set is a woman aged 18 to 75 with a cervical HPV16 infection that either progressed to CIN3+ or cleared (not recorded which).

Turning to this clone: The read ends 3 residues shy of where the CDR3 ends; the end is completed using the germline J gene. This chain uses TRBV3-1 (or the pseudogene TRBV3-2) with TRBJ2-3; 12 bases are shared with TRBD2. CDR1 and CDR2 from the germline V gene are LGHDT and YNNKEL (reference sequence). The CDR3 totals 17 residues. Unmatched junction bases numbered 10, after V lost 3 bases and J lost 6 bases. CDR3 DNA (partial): TGTGCCAGCAGCCACCTATCTAGCGGGGGGGCCCAGGATACG. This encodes CASSHLSSGGAQDT. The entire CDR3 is CASSHLSSGGAQDTQYF.

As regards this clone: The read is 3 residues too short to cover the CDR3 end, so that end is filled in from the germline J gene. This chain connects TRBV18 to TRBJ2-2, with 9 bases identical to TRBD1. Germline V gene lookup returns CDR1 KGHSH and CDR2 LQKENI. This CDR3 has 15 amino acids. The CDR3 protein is CASSPRTGDNSPLFF. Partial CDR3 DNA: TGTGCCAGCTCACCGCGGACAGGGGACAATTCACCG. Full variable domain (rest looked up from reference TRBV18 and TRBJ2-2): NAGVMQNPRHLVRRRGQEARLRCSPMKGHSHVYWYRQLPEEGLKFMVYLQKENIIDESGMPKERFSAEFPKEGPSILRIQQVVRGDSAAYFCASSPRTGDNSPLFFGEGSRLTVL.

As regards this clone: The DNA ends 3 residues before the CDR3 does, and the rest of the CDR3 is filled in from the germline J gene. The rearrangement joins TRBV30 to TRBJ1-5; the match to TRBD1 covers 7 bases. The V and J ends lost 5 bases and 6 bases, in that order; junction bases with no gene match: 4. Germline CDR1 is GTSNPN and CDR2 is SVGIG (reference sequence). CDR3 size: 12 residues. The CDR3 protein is CAWDRVGQPQHF. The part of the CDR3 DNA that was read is TGTGCCTGGGACAGGGTGGGTCAGCCC.

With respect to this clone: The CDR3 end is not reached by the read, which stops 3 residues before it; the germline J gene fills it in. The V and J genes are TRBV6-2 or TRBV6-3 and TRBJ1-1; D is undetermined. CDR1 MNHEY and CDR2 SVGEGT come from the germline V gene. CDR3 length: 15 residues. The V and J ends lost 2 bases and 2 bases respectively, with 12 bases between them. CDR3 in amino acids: CASSYEQVFNTEAFF. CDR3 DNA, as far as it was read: TGTGCCAGCAGTTACGAGCAGGTCTTTAACACTGAA.

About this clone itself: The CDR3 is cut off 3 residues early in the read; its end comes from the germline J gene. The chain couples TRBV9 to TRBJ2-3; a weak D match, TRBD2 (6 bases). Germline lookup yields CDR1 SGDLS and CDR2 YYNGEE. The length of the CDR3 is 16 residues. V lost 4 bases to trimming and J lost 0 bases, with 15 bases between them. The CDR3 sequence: CASSPLDGTSTDTQYF. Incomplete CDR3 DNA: TGTGCCAGCAGCCCACTCGACGGGACTAGCACAGATACG. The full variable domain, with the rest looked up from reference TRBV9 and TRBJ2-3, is DSGVTQTPKHLITATGQRVTLRCSPRSGDLSVYWYQQSLDQGLQFLIQYYNGEERAKGNILERFSAQQFPDLHSELNLSSLELGDSALYFCASSPLDGTSTDTQYFGPGTRLTVL.